Each of the 6 T cell receptor beta chains below was sequenced from the same sample in a study of blood T cell repertoires in COVID-19. TCRdb's table, derived via immunoSEQ multiplex PCR, lists solely in-frame clones and lacks some. The top ten hold 3.5% of the sample, which has over 90,000 clones, roughly 90% seen once. Material for sequencing was peripheral blood. The source of these receptors is a woman between 55 and 75 years old with acute or convalescent COVID-19.

Only one count was recorded for this clone. The V call is TRBV7-8, the J call TRBJ1-2; D uncertain. This CDR3 is 14 amino acids long. V was clipped by 1 base and J by 8 bases, with 14 bases between them. Per the germline V gene, CDR1 is SGHVS and CDR2 is FQNEAQ. CDR3 loop: CASSLDAALRGYTF. In nucleotides, the CDR3 is TGTGCCAGCAGCTTAGACGCCGCCCTTAGAGGCTACACCTTC.

V is TRBV30 and J is TRBJ1-2; 10 positions match TRBD1. V dropped 6 bases and J dropped 4; count of bases not matched to a gene: 11. CDR3 length equals 15 residues. Looked up from germline, CDR1 is GTSNPN and CDR2 is SVGIG (reference sequence). The CDR3 coding sequence is TGTGCCTGCCAACCCGACAGGGGGCTCTCCTATGGCTACACCTTC. Translating gives CACQPDRGLSYGYTF.

The chain recombines TRBV6-5 with TRBJ2-3; TRBD1 is a possible D gene (5 bases). The germline V gene encodes CDR1 MNHEY and CDR2 SVGAGI. CDR3 length: 12 residues. With 4 bases removed from V and 6 bases from J, the gap between germline ends came to 8 bases. DNA for the CDR3: TGTGCCAGCAGTTCTAACAGGGATACGCAGTATTTT. Its protein is CASSSNRDTQYF.

In its sample, this clone was seen once. The chain recombines TRBV29-1 with TRBJ2-7, with a weak D call TRBD1 (6 bases). V lost 7 bases, J lost 2 bases, and 12 bases lay in between. The CDR3 has 12 amino acids. CDR1 is SQVTM, CDR2 ANQGSEA, per germline. CDR3 region: CSGFGTTYEQYF. The DNA for the CDR3 is TGCAGCGGGTTCGGGACAACCTACGAGCAGTACTTC.

The genes are TRBV28 and TRBJ2-1; tentatively, D is TRBD2 (6 bases). Germline V gives CDR1 MDHEN, CDR2 SYDVKM. V lost 9 bases and J lost 1, with 10 bases in between. The CDR3 covers 13 residues. CDR3 region: CASLADSYNEQFF. CDR3 in DNA: TGTGCCAGTTTAGCGGATTCCTACAATGAGCAGTTCTTC.

The rearrangement links TRBV2 to TRBJ1-1; D not resolved. From germline, CDR1 is SNHLY and CDR2 FYNNEI. V was cut by 8 bases and J by 5 bases, with 12 bases left in between. The CDR3 covers 12 residues. The CDR3 protein is CASAGIPTEAFF. The DNA for the CDR3 is TGTGCCAGCGCGGGGATCCCAACTGAAGCTTTCTTT.